Below, 32 T cell receptor beta chains from the same sample are listed, as sequenced in a study of blood T cell repertoires in COVID-19. Sequencing used immunoSEQ multiplex PCR; TCRdb keeps in-frame clones, though not all of them. Of hundreds of thousands of clones in the sample, approximately 80% were seen once. Sequencing input: peripheral blood. These receptors were obtained from a woman in her forties or fifties with acute or convalescent COVID-19.

The chain is built from TRBV28 and TRBJ1-1; no clear D. V was pared by 6 bases and J by 5 bases, with 7 bases between. The CDR3 spans 11 residues. Germline V gene sequence: CDR1 MDHEN, CDR2 SYDVKM. CDR3: CASREPTEAFF. The CDR3 DNA is TGTGCCAGCAGGGAGCCGACTGAAGCTTTCTTT.

V is TRBV6-1 and J is TRBJ1-1, with D possibly TRBD1 on 6 matching bases. The V end lost 7 bases, the J end lost 5 bases, and 11 bases lay between the germline ends. CDR1 is MNHNS, CDR2 SASEGT, per germline. The CDR3 spans 12 residues. The CDR3 sequence: CASIYQGTEAFF. The CDR3 DNA reads as TGTGCCAGCATATACCAGGGGACTGAAGCTTTCTTT.

The chain is built from TRBV19 and TRBJ1-5; D gene uncertain. The CDR3 sequence is 13 residues long. The germline CDR1 and CDR2 sequences are LNHDA and SQIVND (reference sequence). Trimming took off 6 bases at V and 7 bases at J, with 13 bases between the two ends. The CDR3 is CASRYTTGQPQHF. In DNA, the CDR3 is TGTGCCAGTAGATACACTACGGGGCAGCCCCAGCATTTT.

The V gene is TRBV10-3, the J gene TRBJ2-1; 13 bases line up with TRBD2. Germline values: CDR1 ENHRY, CDR2 SYGVKD. The CDR3 is 16 residues long. Losses at the gene ends were 3 bases for V and 7 bases for J; bases not matched to a gene: 6. The CDR3 reads CAISESLAGGQNEQFF. DNA of the CDR3: TGTGCCATCAGTGAATCACTAGCGGGAGGGCAAAATGAGCAGTTCTTC.

This chain links TRBV7-9 with TRBJ2-6; D not certain. The V end was cut by 2 bases, the J end by 0 bases, with 11 bases between. The germline CDR1 and CDR2 sequences are SEHNR and FQNEAQ (reference sequence). The CDR3 covers 17 residues. The CDR3 DNA sequence: TGTGCCAGCAGCTTACCCATCGGAGACTCTGGGGCCAACGTCCTGACTTTC. This translates into CASSLPIGDSGANVLTF. The complete variable domain, with remaining parts taken from reference TRBV7-9 and TRBJ2-6, reads DTGVSQNPRHKITKRGQNVTFRCDPISEHNRLYWYRQTLGQGPEFLTYFQNEAQLEKSRLLSDRFSAERPKGSFSTLEIQRTEQGDSAMYLCASSLPIGDSGANVLTFGAGSRLTVL.

This rearrangement joins TRBV6-5 to TRBJ2-7; maybe TRBD2 (6 bases). Germline V gene lookup returns CDR1 MNHEY and CDR2 SVGAGI. CDR3 length equals 13 residues. The ends were cut back, 7 bases at V and 2 bases at J, with 12 bases in the middle. The CDR3 sequence: CASTPEGTYEQYF. The CDR3 coding sequence is TGTGCCAGCACCCCGGAGGGTACCTACGAGCAGTACTTC.

The chain carries TRBV4-2 and TRBJ1-4; perhaps TRBD1 as D (5 bases). Germline-derived CDR1 and CDR2 are LGHNA and YNFKEQ. V was cut by 0 bases and J by 7 bases, with 15 bases left in between. CDR3 length: 16 amino acids. The CDR3 nucleotides are TGTGCCAGCAGCCAAGATGTAAAGGGGTCGGGTGAAAAACTGTTTTTT. It codes for CASSQDVKGSGEKLFF.

This clone has just a few counts. V and J are TRBV27 and TRBJ1-5; D ambiguous. The CDR3 is made up of 15 amino acids. The germline V gene has CDR1 MNHEY and CDR2 SMNVEV (reference sequence). Between the trimmed V and J ends, which lost 8 bases and 0 bases, there was a span of 14 bases. The chain's CDR3 is CASDPYGDSNQPQHF. The CDR3 DNA is TGTGCCAGCGACCCCTACGGGGATAGCAATCAGCCCCAGCATTTT.

The chain joins TRBV3-1 (or the pseudogene TRBV3-2) to TRBJ2-5; 7 positions match TRBD1. V gave up 3 bases and J gave up 2 bases; unmatched junction bases: 6. The germline gives CDR1 LGHDT, CDR2 YNNKEL (reference sequence). The CDR3 covers 15 residues. The CDR3 nucleotides are TGTGCCAGCAGCCAGCAAAGGGGGCGGCAAGAGACCCAGTACTTC. This gives the protein CASSQQRGRQETQYF.

The chain joins TRBV19 to TRBJ2-1; maybe TRBD1 (5 bases). Germline values: CDR1 LNHDA, CDR2 SQIVND (reference sequence). The CDR3 runs 15 residues. Trimming removed 3 bases from V and 0 bases from J, with 9 bases in between. CDR3 sequence (DNA): TGTGCCAGTAGTATGGCAGGGAACTCCTACAATGAGCAGTTCTTC. It translates to CASSMAGNSYNEQFF.

With regard to this clone: This CDR3 is also generated by other DNA sequences in the sample. The chain carries TRBV3-1 (or the pseudogene TRBV3-2) and TRBJ2-5, with D tentatively TRBD2 (6 bases). CDR3 length: 14 residues. Germline-derived CDR1 and CDR2 are LGHDT and YNNKEL (reference sequence). The ends were cut back, 0 bases at V and 2 bases at J, with 7 bases in the middle. The CDR3 DNA reads as TGTGCCAGCAGCCAAGACGGGGGTCAAGAGACCCAGTACTTC. Its protein product is CASSQDGGQETQYF.

This chain joins TRBV19 and TRBJ1-5, with a weak D call TRBD1 (5 bases). The CDR3 extends over 14 amino acids. Germline lookup yields CDR1 LNHDA and CDR2 SQIVND (reference sequence). Trimming pared 6 bases from V and 6 bases from J, leaving 15 bases between. CDR3 sequence reads: CASRDQGEGQPQHF. The CDR3 nucleotides are TGTGCCAGTAGGGACCAGGGTGAAGGTCAGCCCCAGCATTTT. The full variable domain, its missing parts supplied by reference TRBV19 and TRBJ1-5, is DGGITQSPKYLFRKEGQNVTLSCEQNLNHDAMYWYRQDPGQGLRLIYYSQIVNDFQKGDIAEGYSVSREKKESFPLTVTSAQKNPTAFYLCASRDQGEGQPQHFGDGTRLSIL.

CDR3 region: CATVVTGVYNSPLHF. CDR3 nucleotides: TGTGCCACCGTGGTGACGGGGGTTTATAATTCACCCCTCCACTTT. This chain links TRBV6-5 with TRBJ1-6; TRBD1 might be the D (5 bases). From germline, CDR1 is MNHEY and CDR2 SVGAGI. CDR3 length equals 15 residues. Between the trimmed V and J ends, which lost 10 bases and 4 bases, there was a span of 17 bases.

The V and J genes are TRBV6-1 and TRBJ2-1, with D perhaps matching TRBD1 (7 bases). Germline loops: CDR1 MNHNS, CDR2 SASEGT. The CDR3 has 15 residues. V gave up 2 bases and J gave up 4 bases, with 12 bases separating them. The CDR3 here is CASSERSGGYNEQFF. The CDR3 DNA is TGTGCCAGCAGTGAACGGTCAGGGGGGTACAATGAGCAGTTCTTC.

This clone was seen once. The CDR3: CASTGGSNQPQHF. CDR3 in DNA: TGCGCCAGCACGGGGGGGAGCAATCAGCCCCAGCATTTT. The chain carries TRBV10-2 and TRBJ1-5, with D perhaps matching TRBD1 (5 bases). The CDR3 has 13 amino acids. The V end lost 7 bases, the J end lost 1 base, and 8 bases lay between the germline ends. CDR1 and CDR2 from the germline V gene are WSHSY and SAAADI.

CDR3 sequence (DNA): TGTGCCAGCAGTCCAGACAGGGGCGCGAGTTCACCCCTCCACTTT. Amino acids: CASSPDRGASSPLHF. The chain carries TRBV7-9 and TRBJ1-6, with 8 nucleotides matching TRBD1. The CDR3 contains 15 residues. In germline, CDR1 is SEHNR, CDR2 FQNEAQ (reference sequence). V dropped 6 bases and J dropped 9; count of bases not matched to a gene: 10.

This chain joins TRBV2 and TRBJ1-6, with D unclear. This CDR3 has 16 residues. Deletions cut 7 bases from V and 1 base from J, with 14 bases between. Germline V gives CDR1 SNHLY, CDR2 FYNNEI. As DNA, the CDR3 is TGTGCCAGCACAGGAGGGAGAGGGTCCTATAATTCACCCCTCCACTTT. The encoded protein is CASTGGRGSYNSPLHF.

This clone occurred a few times. CDR3 bases: TGTGCCAGCAGCTTAGGAGGGCAGGGAGGGGAGACCCAGTACTTC. Protein product: CASSLGGQGGETQYF. The rearrangement joins TRBV7-2 to TRBJ2-5; 7 positions agree with TRBD2. CDR3 length: 15 amino acids. Germline V gives CDR1 SGHTA, CDR2 FQGNSA. The J segment lost 5 bases and the V segment lost 1 base, leaving 7 bases of the junction unmatched.

This chain links TRBV30 with TRBJ1-1; D gene unclear. In germline, CDR1 is GTSNPN, CDR2 SVGIG (reference sequence). This CDR3 is built from 11 residues. Between the trimmed V and J ends, which lost 5 bases and 1 base, there was a span of 5 bases. In nucleotides, the CDR3 is TGTGCCTGGGCAGGGAACACTGAAGCTTTCTTT. This sequence encodes CAWAGNTEAFF.

The chain has TRBV6-5 and TRBJ1-5; D is uncertain. Germline-derived CDR1 and CDR2 are MNHEY and SVGAGI. The CDR3 is 14 amino acids. V lost 2 bases and J 1 base, leaving 6 bases between the germline ends. CDR3 nucleotides: TGTGCCAGCAGTTACGGAGGGAGCAATCAGCCCCAGCATTTT. Its protein product is CASSYGGSNQPQHF.

The V and J genes are TRBV20-1 and TRBJ1-1; TRBD1 aligns across 7 bases. Germline V gives CDR1 DFQATT, CDR2 SNEGSKA (reference sequence). The CDR3 length is 14 residues. V shed 3 bases, J shed 10 bases, and the junction held 14 bases outside the gene matches. DNA for the CDR3: TGCAGTGCTAGTGGCACCGGGGACAGCTTAGGAGCTTTCTTT. It translates to CSASGTGDSLGAFF.

The chain couples TRBV7-9 to TRBJ2-5, with TRBD2 matching over 8 bases. The CDR3 contains 17 residues. Germline V gives CDR1 SEHNR, CDR2 FQNEAQ (reference sequence). The trim removed 5 bases at V and 5 bases at J, leaving 16 bases unmatched. This CDR3 is CASSPILGRGAAETQYF. The CDR3 DNA follows: TGTGCCAGCAGCCCCATTCTAGGGCGGGGGGCGGCGGAGACCCAGTACTTC. Based on the CDR3 plus reference TRBV7-9 and TRBJ2-5, the full variable domain is DTGVSQNPRHKITKRGQNVTFRCDPISEHNRLYWYRQTLGQGPEFLTYFQNEAQLEKSRLLSDRFSAERPKGSFSTLEIQRTEQGDSAMYLCASSPILGRGAAETQYFGPGTRLLVL.

This chain links TRBV7-2 with TRBJ1-3, with D possibly being TRBD1 (5 bases). V was shortened by 2 bases and J by 0 bases, with 20 bases between the two germline ends. Looked up from germline, CDR1 is SGHTA and CDR2 is FQGNSA. This CDR3 is 19 amino acids long. The CDR3 region has the DNA TGTGCCAGCAGCTTAAGGAGTCAGGGTCTGCTAACCTCTGGAAACACCATATATTTT. Translation: CASSLRSQGLLTSGNTIYF.

J is TRBJ1-3 and V is TRBV6-5; possibly TRBD1 for D (5 bases). Deletions cut 6 bases from V and 4 bases from J, with 10 bases between. This CDR3 spans 13 amino acids. Germline CDR1 and CDR2: MNHEY and SVGAGI. The DNA for the CDR3 is TGTGCCAGCAGCCAGGGCCTCGGAAACACCATATATTTT. It codes for CASSQGLGNTIYF.

The V gene is TRBV6-8, the J gene TRBJ2-7; 7 bases line up with TRBD1. In germline, CDR1 is MNHGY, CDR2 SAAAGT. The CDR3 is 16 amino acids. V lost 2 bases, J lost 0 bases, and 7 bases stayed unmatched. CDR3 loop: CASSYEGQPSSYEQYF. The CDR3 nucleotides read TGTGCCAGCAGTTACGAGGGACAGCCGAGCTCCTACGAGCAGTACTTC.

V is TRBV6-5 and J is TRBJ1-5; 9 bases line up with TRBD1. The CDR3 length is 15 residues. Germline V lookup: CDR1 MNHEY, CDR2 SVGAGI. The V gene end was trimmed by 3 bases and the J gene end by 7 bases; junction bases not matched to a gene: 7. The CDR3 reads CASSYEGQGYQPQHF. The DNA for the CDR3 is TGTGCCAGCAGTTATGAAGGACAGGGGTACCAGCCCCAGCATTTT.

This clone occurred once. The rearrangement uses TRBV28 and TRBJ2-7; 9 bases map to TRBD1. The CDR3 contains 15 residues. Germline CDR1 and CDR2: MDHEN and SYDVKM. Trimming removed 7 bases from V and 0 bases from J; junction bases left unmatched: 7. The CDR3 coding sequence is TGTGCCAGCACCGGTGGGACAGGGAGCTCCTACGAGCAGTACTTC. It is translated as CASTGGTGSSYEQYF.

The chain recombines TRBV28 with TRBJ2-1; no definite D call. V lost 5 bases and J lost 12, with 14 bases in between. CDR1 is MDHEN, CDR2 SYDVKM, per germline. The CDR3 totals 12 residues. The CDR3 sequence: CASSPGSSGQFF. The CDR3 nucleotides read TGTGCCAGCAGTCCCGGAAGCTCGGGGCAGTTCTTC.

The gene calls are TRBV5-5 and TRBJ2-7, with D possibly TRBD2 on 5 matching bases. Germline V lookup: CDR1 SGHKS, CDR2 YYEKEE (reference sequence). V was cut by 5 bases and J by 0 bases, with 12 bases left in between. The CDR3 is 14 residues long. The chain's CDR3 is CASRLGLSSYEQYF. The CDR3, as DNA: TGTGCCAGCAGACTCGGACTCAGCTCCTACGAGCAGTACTTC.

CDR3 DNA: TGTGCCAGCTCATTGGACAGGTGGAGGAACACTGAAGCTTTCTTT. This sequence encodes CASSLDRWRNTEAFF. The V and J genes are TRBV18 and TRBJ1-1; 7 positions agree with TRBD1. Germline V lookup: CDR1 KGHSH, CDR2 LQKENI. This CDR3 spans 15 amino acids. The V and J ends lost 5 bases and 1 base, in that order; junction bases with no gene match: 7.

The chain combines TRBV24-1 with TRBJ1-5; D unclear. The CDR3 consists of 15 residues. CDR1 is KGHDR, CDR2 SFDVKD, per germline. V was trimmed by 3 bases and J by 0 bases, leaving 8 bases between them. CDR3 loop: CATSDPTYSNQPQHF. The CDR3 nucleotides are TGTGCCACCAGTGATCCTACCTATAGCAATCAGCCCCAGCATTTT.

The CDR3 protein is CASSLAGVSGNTIYF. The CDR3 DNA reads as TGTGCCAGCAGCTTGGCGGGGGTTAGCGGAAACACCATATATTTT. The gene calls are TRBV5-4 and TRBJ1-3; possibly TRBD1 for D (5 bases). There are 15 residues in the CDR3. The ends were cut back, 0 bases at V and 4 bases at J, with 11 bases in the middle. Per the germline V gene, CDR1 is SGHNT and CDR2 is YYREEE (reference sequence).